These T cell receptor beta chains were read from a single sample in a study of blood T cell repertoires in COVID-19. This table comes from immunoSEQ multiplex PCR, and its TCRdb copy is limited to in-frame clones, with some not included. The sample includes 110,000 to 150,000 clones, around four fifths of them seen just once. The sequencing input was peripheral blood. These receptors were collected from a woman at least 80 years old with acute or convalescent COVID-19. The CDR3 runs from the conserved cysteine through the conserved F or W. D genes are given only for firm matches. Clone size, where shown, is once, few, many, or a class for clones that have expanded.

size: NA; V: TRBV3-1/TRBV3-2; D: NA; J: TRBJ2-3; CDR3: CASSQLVGVGFSDTQYF; DNA: TGTGCCAGCAGCCAACTAGTGGGAGTCGGATTCTCGGATACGCAGTATTTT
size: once; V: TRBV30; D: NA; J: TRBJ1-5; CDR3: CAWSVRGAQPQHF; DNA: TGTGCCTGGAGTGTACGGGGGGCCCAGCCCCAGCATTTT
size: few; V: TRBV6-5; D: NA; J: TRBJ1-6; CDR3: CASRLGGSNSPLHF; DNA: TGTGCCAGTCGTTTAGGGGGAAGTAATTCACCCCTCCACTTT
size: NA; V: TRBV5-1; D: TRBD1; J: TRBJ1-6; CDR3: CASSVGQGGSPLHF; DNA: TGCGCCAGCAGCGTGGGACAGGGAGGTTCACCCCTCCACTTT
size: few; V: TRBV19; D: TRBD2; J: TRBJ2-7; CDR3: CATSTGGVSYEQYF; DNA: TGTGCCACCTCAACCGGGGGGGTCTCCTACGAGCAGTACTTC
size: NA; V: TRBV28; D: NA; J: TRBJ2-5; CDR3: CASSLGPEGRETQYF; DNA: TGTGCCAGCAGTCTGGGACCTGAGGGGAGGGAGACCCAGTACTTC
size: NA; V: TRBV10-3; D: TRBD1; J: TRBJ2-7; CDR3: CAISGPGQGSYEQYF; DNA: TGTGCCATCAGTGGCCCGGGACAGGGCTCCTACGAGCAGTACTTC
size: NA; V: TRBV27; D: TRBD2; J: TRBJ2-2; CDR3: CASSPLTSGVNTGELFF; DNA: TGTGCCAGCAGTCCCCTAACTAGCGGGGTGAACACCGGGGAGCTGTTTTTT
size: NA; V: TRBV30; D: NA; J: TRBJ1-1; CDR3: CAGRIGGNTEAFF; DNA: TGTGCCGGGAGGATAGGGGGAAACACTGAAGCTTTCTTT
size: few; V: TRBV5-4; D: NA; J: TRBJ2-5; CDR3: CASSPRRGETQYF; DNA: TGTGCCAGCAGCCCGAGGAGGGGCGAGACCCAGTACTTC
size: NA; V: TRBV11-2; D: NA; J: TRBJ1-6; CDR3: CASSSTRNSPLHF; DNA: TGTGCCAGCAGCTCGACAAGAAATTCACCCCTCCACTTT
size: NA; V: TRBV25-1; D: NA; J: TRBJ2-2; CDR3: CASSRLPHTGELFF; DNA: TGTGCCAGCAGTAGACTACCCCACACCGGGGAGCTGTTTTTT
size: NA; V: TRBV5-1; D: TRBD1; J: TRBJ2-7; CDR3: CASSMGYRGYEQYF; DNA: TGCGCCAGCAGCATGGGTTACAGGGGATACGAGCAGTACTTC
size: NA; V: TRBV6-5; D: NA; J: TRBJ1-3; CDR3: CASSSLYSGNTIYF; DNA: TGTGCCAGCAGTTCTTTGTACTCTGGAAACACCATATATTTT
size: NA; V: TRBV10-1; D: NA; J: TRBJ2-5; CDR3: CASSESTAQETQYF; DNA: TGCGCCAGCAGTGAGTCGACAGCTCAAGAGACCCAGTACTTC
size: NA; V: TRBV6-1; D: TRBD2; J: TRBJ2-7; CDR3: CASSERDYYIYEQYF; DNA: TGTGCCAGCAGTGAACGGGACTACTACATCTACGAGCAGTACTTC
size: NA; V: TRBV14; D: NA; J: TRBJ2-7; CDR3: CASSKAVLSYEQYF; DNA: TGTGCCAGCAGCAAGGCGGTCCTCTCCTACGAGCAGTACTTC
size: NA; V: TRBV7-8; D: NA; J: TRBJ2-5; CDR3: CASSRAIQGGYETQYF; DNA: TGTGCCAGCAGCAGGGCTATACAGGGGGGGTACGAGACCCAGTACTTC
size: NA; V: TRBV20-1; D: NA; J: TRBJ2-1; CDR3: CSASDPGPNEQFF; DNA: TGCAGTGCTAGTGACCCAGGCCCCAATGAGCAGTTCTTC
size: NA; V: TRBV3-1/TRBV3-2; D: TRBD2; J: TRBJ2-5; CDR3: CASSQDFTSGSGETQYF; DNA: TGTGCCAGCAGCCAAGATTTCACTAGCGGGAGTGGGGAGACCCAGTACTTC
size: NA; V: TRBV6-5; D: NA; J: TRBJ2-5; CDR3: CASSLGHLYQETQYF; DNA: TGTGCCAGCAGCCTGGGACACCTGTACCAAGAGACCCAGTACTTC
size: NA; V: TRBV18; D: TRBD1; J: TRBJ1-2; CDR3: CASSLSTGISYGYTF; DNA: TGTGCCAGCTCACTATCGACAGGGATATCCTATGGCTACACCTTC
size: NA; V: TRBV11-2; D: NA; J: TRBJ1-4; CDR3: CASSWEGASEKLFF; DNA: TGTGCCAGCAGCTGGGAGGGAGCAAGTGAAAAACTGTTTTTT
size: NA; V: TRBV28; D: NA; J: TRBJ2-3; CDR3: CASSLRTASTDTQYF; DNA: TGTGCCAGCAGTCTCCGGACAGCTAGCACAGATACGCAGTATTTT
size: many; V: TRBV7-8; D: TRBD1; J: TRBJ1-5; CDR3: CASSLLRQGGQPQHF; DNA: TGTGCCAGCAGCTTACTTCGACAGGGAGGTCAGCCCCAGCATTTT
size: NA; V: TRBV28; D: TRBD1; J: TRBJ1-2; CDR3: CASSVPTGTAANYGYTF; DNA: TGTGCCAGCAGCGTACCGACAGGGACGGCGGCTAACTATGGCTACACCTTC
size: few; V: TRBV10-3; D: TRBD1; J: TRBJ1-1; CDR3: CAISEYRGGGTEAFF; DNA: TGTGCCATCAGTGAGTACAGGGGTGGGGGCACTGAAGCTTTCTTT
size: NA; V: TRBV6-5; D: NA; J: TRBJ1-2; CDR3: CASSRQRDYGYTF; DNA: TGTGCCAGCAGCCGACAGCGCGACTATGGCTACACCTTC
size: few; V: TRBV6-5; D: TRBD1; J: TRBJ1-5; CDR3: CASSPGQGLGQPQHF; DNA: TGTGCCAGCAGTCCAGGACAGGGCTTGGGGCAGCCCCAGCATTTT
size: NA; V: TRBV15; D: NA; J: TRBJ2-5; CDR3: CATSRDLPGPRETQYF; DNA: TGTGCCACCAGCAGAGATCTCCCAGGGCCGAGGGAGACCCAGTACTTC
size: NA; V: TRBV27; D: TRBD1; J: TRBJ2-7; CDR3: CASKREQGAVEQYF; DNA: TGTGCCAGCAAACGTGAACAGGGGGCTGTCGAGCAGTACTTC
size: few; V: TRBV16; D: NA; J: TRBJ1-6; CDR3: CASSQSSSGTPLHF; DNA: TGTGCCAGCAGCCAATCTTCTTCCGGGACTCCCCTCCACTTT
size: few; V: TRBV3-1/TRBV3-2; D: TRBD2; J: TRBJ2-5; CDR3: CASSLIGGGDQYF; DNA: TGTGCCAGCAGCCTAATCGGGGGGGGAGACCAGTACTTC
size: NA; V: TRBV7-2; D: TRBD2; J: TRBJ2-1; CDR3: CASSLVGLAGEQFF; DNA: TGTGCCAGCAGCTTAGTCGGACTAGCGGGAGAGCAGTTCTTC
size: NA; V: TRBV5-6; D: NA; J: TRBJ1-2; CDR3: CASSLPQGYGYTF; DNA: TGTGCCAGCAGCTTGCCGCAGGGCTATGGCTACACCTTC
size: NA; V: TRBV4-2; D: TRBD1; J: TRBJ1-6; CDR3: CASSQGILGTGDNSPLHF; DNA: TGTGCCAGCAGCCAAGGCATACTTGGGACAGGGGATAATTCACCCCTCCACTTT
size: NA; V: TRBV2; D: NA; J: TRBJ1-2; CDR3: CASSEGGQDEGTF; DNA: TGTGCCAGCAGTGAGGGAGGGCAGGACGAAGGAACCTTC
size: NA; V: TRBV28; D: NA; J: TRBJ2-5; CDR3: CASRARTQYF; DNA: TGTGCCAGCAGGGCAAGGACCCAGTACTTC
size: NA; V: TRBV5-1; D: TRBD1; J: TRBJ1-2; CDR3: CASSSQDRGIYGYTF; DNA: TGCGCCAGCAGCTCACAGGACAGGGGGATCTATGGCTACACCTTC
size: NA; V: TRBV14; D: TRBD1; J: TRBJ1-2; CDR3: CASSFRTGNYGYTF; DNA: TGTGCCAGCAGCTTCCGGACAGGAAACTATGGCTACACCTTC